The 16 T cell receptor beta chains presented below share a single source sample, sequenced in a study of T cell responses to AZD1222 COVID-19 vaccine. Data came from immunoSEQ multiplex PCR; TCRdb stores just in-frame clones and leaves some out. The table includes 150,000 to 200,000 clones, just over 90% detected once. Sequenced here: peripheral blood, sampled 28 days after the second AZD1222 dose. All receptors come from an adult who received the AZD1222 COVID-19 vaccine.

The CDR3, as DNA: TGTGCCAGCAGCTTGGGGAGAATCGATTCACCCCTCCACTTT. It is translated as CASSLGRIDSPLHF. The gene calls are TRBV5-5 and TRBJ1-6, with D uncertain. The CDR3 consists of 14 residues. Trimming pared 0 bases from V and 8 bases from J, leaving 9 bases between. The germline gives CDR1 SGHKS, CDR2 YYEKEE (reference sequence).

The V call is TRBV11-2, the J call TRBJ1-1; D may be TRBD1 (6 bases). The CDR3 length is 14 residues. Per the germline V gene, CDR1 is SGHAT and CDR2 is FQNNGV. V was clipped by 8 bases and J by 0 bases, with 13 bases between them. The CDR3 is CASSQGGLNTEAFF. The CDR3 bases are TGTGCCAGCTCACAAGGGGGACTGAACACTGAAGCTTTCTTT.

The V gene is TRBV2, the J gene TRBJ1-1, with 7 bases identical to TRBD1. The V segment lost 7 bases and the J segment 4 bases; nucleotides outside the gene matches: 6. CDR3 size: 13 residues. Germline V CDR1 and CDR2: SNHLY, FYNNEI. CDR3 in amino acids: CASTTGAGTEAFF. CDR3 sequence (DNA): TGTGCCAGCACTACAGGGGCGGGCACTGAAGCTTTCTTT.

This rearrangement joins TRBV10-3 to TRBJ2-7; D gene uncertain. There are 16 residues in the CDR3. Per the germline V gene, CDR1 is ENHRY and CDR2 is SYGVKD. Trimming stripped 3 bases from V and 1 base from J, with 16 bases between. Here the CDR3 reads CAISERDPRFSYEQYF. CDR3 sequence (DNA): TGTGCCATCAGTGAAAGAGACCCTCGGTTTTCCTACGAGCAGTACTTC.

This rearrangement joins TRBV28 to TRBJ1-1; D might be TRBD1 (6 bases). The ends were cut back, 7 bases at V and 0 bases at J, with 12 bases in the middle. Germline CDR1 and CDR2: MDHEN and SYDVKM. The CDR3 runs to 14 residues. This chain's CDR3 is CASTSDRLNTEAFF. CDR3 coding DNA: TGTGCCAGCACCTCGGACAGACTGAACACTGAAGCTTTCTTT.

The chain carries TRBV7-9 and TRBJ1-1; the D is unclear. The V gene lost 4 bases and the J gene lost 1 base, with 13 bases spanning the gap. This CDR3 contains 15 residues. Germline loops: CDR1 SEHNR, CDR2 FQNEAQ (reference sequence). CDR3 sequence reads: CASSSIPVGNTEAFF. The DNA of the CDR3 is TGTGCCAGCAGCTCGATCCCGGTGGGGAACACTGAAGCTTTCTTT.

The J gene is TRBJ2-7, the V gene TRBV5-8; D gene uncertain. Between the trimmed V and J ends, which lost 5 bases and 6 bases, there was a span of 15 bases. In germline, CDR1 is SGHTS, CDR2 YDEGEE. The CDR3 totals 13 residues. In nucleotides, the CDR3 is TGTGCCAGCAGTTTCGGTCAGGCCCGCGAGCAGTACTTC. Translated: CASSFGQAREQYF.

V gene TRBV7-9 combines with J gene TRBJ2-1, with 14 positions matching TRBD2. The CDR3 has 19 amino acids. V was pared by 4 bases and J by 0 bases, with 8 bases of the junction left unmatched. Germline assignment: CDR1 SEHNR and CDR2 FQNEAQ (reference sequence). This chain's CDR3 is CASSSGLAGGRSSYNEQFF. The CDR3 nucleotides are TGTGCCAGCAGCTCTGGACTAGCGGGGGGCCGGAGCTCCTACAATGAGCAGTTCTTC.

This chain uses TRBV5-1 with TRBJ2-1; maybe TRBD2 (6 bases). CDR1 SGHRS and CDR2 YFSETQ come from the germline V gene. Trimming took 0 bases from V and 7 from J, leaving 11 bases between them. The CDR3 loop spans 14 amino acids. In DNA, the CDR3 is TGCGCCAGCAGCTTGGGAGACAGCGGGAATGAGCAGTTCTTC. This sequence encodes CASSLGDSGNEQFF.

V gene TRBV4-2 combines with J gene TRBJ2-1; 9 positions match TRBD2. From germline, CDR1 is LGHNA and CDR2 YNFKEQ. The CDR3 is 16 residues long. Trimming at V came to 0 bases and at J to 4 bases, leaving 4 bases not matched to a gene. The CDR3 DNA reads TGTGCCAGCAGCCAAGATCGCGGGGGGGGTTACAATGAGCAGTTCTTC. Translation gives CASSQDRGGGYNEQFF.

This sequence joins TRBV6-4 and TRBJ1-6; D call uncertain. The ends were cut back, 5 bases at V and 8 bases at J, with 10 bases in the middle. The CDR3 spans 13 residues. Germline loops: CDR1 MRHNA, CDR2 SNTAGT. DNA of the CDR3: TGTGCCAGCAGTACCGAGATGCATTCACCCCTCCACTTT. Amino acid sequence: CASSTEMHSPLHF.

The rearrangement joins TRBV7-2 to TRBJ1-5, with 7 bases lining up with TRBD1. The J segment lost 2 bases and the V segment lost 5 bases, leaving 6 bases of the junction unmatched. CDR3 length: 15 amino acids. Germline V gene data show CDR1 as SGHTA and CDR2 as FQGNSA. The chain's CDR3 is CASSARQGGNQPQHF. The CDR3 DNA reads TGTGCCAGCAGCGCCAGACAGGGCGGCAATCAGCCCCAGCATTTT.

The chain has TRBV19 and TRBJ1-1; D unclear. V lost 8 bases and J 3 bases, leaving 10 bases between the germline ends. Germline-derived CDR1 and CDR2 are LNHDA and SQIVND (reference sequence). The CDR3 contains 12 residues. The CDR3 here is CASVEGHTEAFF. The CDR3 DNA follows: TGTGCCAGTGTGGAAGGACACACTGAAGCTTTCTTT.

This chain uses TRBV25-1 with TRBJ2-1; TRBD1 is a possible D gene (6 bases). The germline V and J ends were trimmed by 6 bases and 9 bases, with 21 bases remaining between them. Germline CDR1 is MGHDK and CDR2 is SYGVNS. CDR3 length: 15 amino acids. CDR3 sequence (DNA): TGTGCCAGCAGCGCACCAGGGGTCGCGTTTGGTGAGCAGTTCTTC. Amino acid sequence: CASSAPGVAFGEQFF.

The V call is TRBV7-9, the J call TRBJ2-6, with D maybe TRBD1 (6 bases). Germline CDR1 and CDR2: SEHNR and FQNEAQ (reference sequence). This CDR3 contains 17 residues. The V end lost 4 bases, the J end lost 0 bases, and 13 bases lay between the germline ends. DNA for the CDR3: TGTGCCAGCAGCTCTACATACAGGGACTCTGGGGCCAACGTCCTGACTTTC. Amino acid sequence: CASSSTYRDSGANVLTF.

The chain carries TRBV6-5 and TRBJ2-7; D call uncertain. With 7 bases removed from V and 0 bases from J, the gap between germline ends came to 13 bases. The CDR3 contains 14 residues. Germline V gene lookup returns CDR1 MNHEY and CDR2 SVGAGI. CDR3 nucleotide sequence: TGTGCCAGCACCACAGAGGATAGCTCCTACGAGCAGTACTTC. Translating it yields CASTTEDSSYEQYF.